The 4 T cell receptor beta chains below were found in one sample sequenced in a study of T cells after yellow fever vaccination. One entry per CDR3 protein, called by TCRdb with MiXCR from the 5' RACE reads. The sample comprises around 500,000 distinct CDR3 sequences, around a fifth of which are singletons, and less than 20% rests with the top ten. Sequencing was performed on PBMCs, taken roughly 20 days after the first yellow fever vaccination. These receptors were collected from a man between 18 and 29 years old who received the YFV17D yellow fever vaccine.

This clonotype has only a few counts. This chain joins TRBV15 and TRBJ1-4, with D perhaps TRBD1 (5 bases). In germline, CDR1 is LNHNV, CDR2 YYDKDF (reference sequence). The CDR3 loop spans 14 amino acids. V gave up 5 bases and J gave up 1 base, with 8 bases separating them. As DNA, the CDR3 is TGTGCCACCAGCGGTCAGGGAACTAATGAAAAACTGTTTTTT. Translated, it gives CATSGQGTNEKLFF.

Ten or more counts support this clonotype. CDR3 sequence (DNA): TGTGCCAGCAGCTTGGTCTATGAGCAGTTCTTC. This sequence encodes CASSLVYEQFF. The chain links TRBV11-2 to TRBJ2-1, with unresolved D. This CDR3 contains 11 residues. CDR1 SGHAT and CDR2 FQNNGV come from the germline V gene. The germline V and J ends were trimmed by 3 bases and 8 bases, with 5 bases remaining between them.

This clonotype was recorded at least ten times. The V call is TRBV7-2, the J call TRBJ2-2; 7 nucleotides line up with TRBD2. This CDR3 region has 15 residues. CDR1 and CDR2 from the germline V gene are SGHTA and FQGNSA. With V trimmed by 3 bases and J by 1 base, 2 bases remained unmatched. The DNA of the CDR3 is TGTGCCAGCAGCTTCAAGCGGGGGAACACCGGGGAGCTGTTTTTT. Its protein is CASSFKRGNTGELFF. The variable domain in full, completed from reference TRBV7-2 and TRBJ2-2, reads GAGVSQSPSNKVTEKGKDVELRCDPISGHTALYWYRQSLGQGLEFLIYFQGNSAPDKSGLPSDRFSAERTGGSVSTLTIQRTQQEDSAVYLCASSFKRGNTGELFFGEGSRLTVL.

This clonotype was seen only a few times. The chain uses TRBV7-6 and TRBJ2-3, with 15 bases aligning to TRBD2. V gave up 5 bases and J gave up 5 bases; unmatched junction bases: 8. CDR3 size: 17 residues. Germline lookup yields CDR1 SGHVS and CDR2 FNYEAQ. This CDR3 reads CASSIWTSGGGGDTQYF. The CDR3 bases are TGTGCCAGCAGCATCTGGACTAGCGGGGGGGGAGGAGATACGCAGTATTTT.